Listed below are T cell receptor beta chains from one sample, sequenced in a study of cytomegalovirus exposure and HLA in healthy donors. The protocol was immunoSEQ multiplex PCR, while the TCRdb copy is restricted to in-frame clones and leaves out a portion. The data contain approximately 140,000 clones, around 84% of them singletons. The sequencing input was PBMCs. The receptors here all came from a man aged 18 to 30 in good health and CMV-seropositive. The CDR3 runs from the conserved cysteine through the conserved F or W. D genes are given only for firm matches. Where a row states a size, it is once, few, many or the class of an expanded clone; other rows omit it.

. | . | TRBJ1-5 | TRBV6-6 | CASSSRGGNQPQHF | TGTGCCAGCAGTTCGCGGGGAGGCAATCAGCCCCAGCATTTT
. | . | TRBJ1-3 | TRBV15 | CATMNDPSSGNTIYF | TGTGCCACCATGAATGACCCTAGCTCTGGAAACACCATATATTTT
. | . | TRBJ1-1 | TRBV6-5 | CASSHRGNTEAFF | TGTGCCAGCAGTCATCGGGGGAACACTGAAGCTTTCTTT
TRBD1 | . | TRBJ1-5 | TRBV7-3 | CASSLIRDRSNQPQHF | TGTGCCAGCAGCTTAATACGGGACAGATCCAATCAGCCCCAGCATTTT
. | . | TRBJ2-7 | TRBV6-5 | CASSRKPGGTYEQYF | TGTGCCAGCAGTCGAAAGCCAGGAGGGACCTACGAGCAGTACTTC
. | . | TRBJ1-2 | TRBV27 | CASSGTNYGYTF | TGTGCCAGCAGTGGGACAAACTATGGCTACACCTTC
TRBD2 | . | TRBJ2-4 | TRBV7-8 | CASSRVAGGVAKNIQYF | TGTGCCAGCAGCCGGGTAGCGGGAGGGGTAGCCAAAAACATTCAGTACTTC
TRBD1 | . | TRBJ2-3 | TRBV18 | CASAERGQDTQYF | TGTGCCAGCGCAGAGAGGGGACAGGATACGCAGTATTTT
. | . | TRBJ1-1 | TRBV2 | CASTQLGLDLTEAFF | TGTGCCAGCACGCAACTGGGACTCGACCTCACTGAAGCTTTCTTT
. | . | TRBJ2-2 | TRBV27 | CAAQGVTGELFF | TGTGCGGCCCAAGGGGTAACCGGGGAGCTGTTTTTT
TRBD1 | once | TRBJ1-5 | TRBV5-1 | CASSPGTGASQPQHF | TGCGCCAGCAGCCCCGGGACAGGGGCGAGCCAGCCCCAGCATTTT
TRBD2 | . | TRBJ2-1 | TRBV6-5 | CASSLSGGAVEQFF | TGTGCCAGCAGTCTTAGCGGGGGGGCCGTTGAGCAGTTCTTC
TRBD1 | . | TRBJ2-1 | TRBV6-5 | CASSPPGTGGNEQFF | TGTGCCAGCAGCCCCCCCGGGACAGGGGGAAATGAGCAGTTCTTC
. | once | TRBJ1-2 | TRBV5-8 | CASSRGGVLHGYTF | TGTGCCAGCAGCCGGGGTGGGGTCCTCCATGGCTACACCTTC
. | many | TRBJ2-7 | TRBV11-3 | CASSLVGVIIDEQYF | TGTGCCAGCAGCTTAGTAGGGGTAATTATTGACGAGCAGTACTTC
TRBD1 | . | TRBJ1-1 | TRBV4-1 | CASSQRVTGVRMNTEAFF | TGCGCCAGCAGCCAAAGGGTAACAGGGGTTCGGATGAACACTGAAGCTTTCTTT
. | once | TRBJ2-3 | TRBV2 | CARSPQGEDTQYF | TGTGCCAGGAGTCCACAGGGAGAAGATACGCAGTATTTT
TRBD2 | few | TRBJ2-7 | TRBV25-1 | CASPPWGLADEQYF | TGTGCCAGCCCTCCATGGGGACTAGCGGACGAGCAGTACTTC
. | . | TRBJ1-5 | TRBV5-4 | CASSPDISQPQHF | TGTGCCAGCAGTCCGGACATAAGTCAGCCCCAGCATTTT
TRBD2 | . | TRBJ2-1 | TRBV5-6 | CASSVTSGRGTANEQFF | TGTGCCAGCAGCGTTACTAGCGGGAGGGGGACTGCAAATGAGCAGTTCTTC
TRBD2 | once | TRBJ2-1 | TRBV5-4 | CASSLAKLAGVNEQFF | TGTGCCAGCAGCTTGGCCAAACTAGCGGGAGTCAATGAGCAGTTCTTC
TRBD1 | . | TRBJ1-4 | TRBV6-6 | CASSPGLQGGELFF | TGTGCCAGCAGTCCGGGGCTGCAGGGGGGAGAACTGTTTTTT
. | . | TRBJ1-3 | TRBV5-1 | CASSLAFRGSGNTIYF | TGCGCCAGCAGCTTGGCCTTCCGGGGTTCAGGAAACACCATATATTTT
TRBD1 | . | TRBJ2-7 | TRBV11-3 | CASSLIPGGSYEQYF | TGTGCCAGCAGCTTGATCCCAGGGGGCTCCTACGAGCAGTACTTC
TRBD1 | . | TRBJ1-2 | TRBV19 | CASRKGQEAFNYGYTF | TGTGCCAGTCGCAAAGGACAGGAAGCATTTAACTATGGCTACACCTTC
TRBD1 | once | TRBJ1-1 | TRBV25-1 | CASSDPGQGNTEAFF | TGTGCCAGCAGTGACCCCGGACAGGGGAACACTGAAGCTTTCTTT
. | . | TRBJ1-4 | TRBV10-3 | CAISERSGTGEKLFF | TGTGCCATCAGTGAGCGATCGGGCACAGGCGAGAAACTGTTTTTT
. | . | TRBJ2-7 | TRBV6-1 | CASTWGFYEQYF | TGTGCCAGCACTTGGGGCTTCTACGAGCAGTACTTC
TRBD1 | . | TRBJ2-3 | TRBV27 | CASRPWTGEFTDTQYF | TGTGCCAGCAGACCTTGGACAGGGGAGTTCACGGATACGCAGTATTTT
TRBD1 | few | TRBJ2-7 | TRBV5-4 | CASSRQQGFYEQYF | TGTGCCAGCAGCCGACAACAGGGGTTCTACGAGCAGTACTTC
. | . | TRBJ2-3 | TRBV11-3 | CASSLFLGATTDTQYF | TGTGCCAGCAGCTTATTTCTGGGCGCCACGACAGATACGCAGTATTTT
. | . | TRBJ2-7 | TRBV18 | CASSNRDNYEQYF | TGTGCCAGCTCTAACCGGGACAACTACGAGCAGTACTTC
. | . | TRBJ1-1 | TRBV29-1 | CSVVPGGPNTEAFF | TGCAGCGTTGTCCCGGGGGGACCGAACACTGAAGCTTTCTTT
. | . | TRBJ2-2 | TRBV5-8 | CASSLFVQTNTGELFF | TGTGCCAGCAGCTTGTTCGTACAGACGAACACCGGGGAGCTGTTTTTT
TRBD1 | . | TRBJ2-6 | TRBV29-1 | CSVVGQPFSGANVLTF | TGCAGCGTTGTGGGACAGCCCTTCTCTGGGGCCAACGTCCTGACTTTC
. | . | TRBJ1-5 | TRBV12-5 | CASGKVDGRQPQESNQPQHF | TGTGCTAGTGGTAAAGTAGATGGGAGACAACCCCAAGAGAGCAATCAGCCCCAGCATTTT
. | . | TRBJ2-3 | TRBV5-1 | CASSLGHREDTQYF | TGCGCCAGCAGCTTGGGCCACAGGGAGGATACGCAGTATTTT
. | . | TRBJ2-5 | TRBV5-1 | CASSLVGQVWTQYF | TGCGCCAGCAGCTTGGTCGGACAAGTTTGGACCCAGTACTTC
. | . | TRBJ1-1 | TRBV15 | CATSRGPGSVTEAFF | TGTGCCACCAGCAGAGGCCCGGGGTCCGTCACTGAAGCTTTCTTT
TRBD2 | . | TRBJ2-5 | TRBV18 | CASSSGGRETQYF | TGTGCCAGCTCATCGGGGGGAAGGGAGACCCAGTACTTC
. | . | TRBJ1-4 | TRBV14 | CASSPIGRGANEKLFF | TGTGCCAGCAGCCCAATCGGGCGGGGGGCGAATGAAAAACTGTTTTTT
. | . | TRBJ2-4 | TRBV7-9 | CASSGVALAKNIQYF | TGTGCCAGCTCGGGAGTCGCCCTAGCCAAAAACATTCAGTACTTC
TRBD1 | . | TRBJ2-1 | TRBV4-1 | CASSRQGLGRNEQFF | TGCGCCAGCAGCCGACAGGGCCTGGGTAGAAATGAGCAGTTCTTC